This T cell receptor beta chain was identified during a study of shared clonotypes between healthy human individuals. Details on this clone: The target antigen is unknown.

A CD45RA-negative memory subset and a CD45RA+ naive subset were separated from the CD4+ cells. Some 30,000 T cell genomes (about 210 ng DNA) went into each sorted-subset replicate. Profiled with immunoSEQ multiplex PCR; TCRdb holds only in-frame clones, not every one. Of some 1.4 million clones listed, roughly 96% are singletons. Study-wide results and caveats: Memory subsets had estimated richness that was generally smaller than that of naive subsets.

Trimming removed 5 bases at V and 0 bases at J, with 12 bases between. The CDR3 covers 15 residues. Germline CDR1 and CDR2: SGHDN and FVKESK. Sequencing used naive CD4+ T cells sorted from blood. Subset defined: CD45RA+ positively selected. This sequence was found in a man aged 25 to 40 in good health. V and J are TRBV14 and TRBJ2-3; D possibly corresponds to TRBD2 (6 bases). DNA of the CDR3: TGTGCCAGCAGCTTAGGGGAGGCGAGCACAGATACGCAGTATTTT. This encodes CASSLGEASTDTQYF.